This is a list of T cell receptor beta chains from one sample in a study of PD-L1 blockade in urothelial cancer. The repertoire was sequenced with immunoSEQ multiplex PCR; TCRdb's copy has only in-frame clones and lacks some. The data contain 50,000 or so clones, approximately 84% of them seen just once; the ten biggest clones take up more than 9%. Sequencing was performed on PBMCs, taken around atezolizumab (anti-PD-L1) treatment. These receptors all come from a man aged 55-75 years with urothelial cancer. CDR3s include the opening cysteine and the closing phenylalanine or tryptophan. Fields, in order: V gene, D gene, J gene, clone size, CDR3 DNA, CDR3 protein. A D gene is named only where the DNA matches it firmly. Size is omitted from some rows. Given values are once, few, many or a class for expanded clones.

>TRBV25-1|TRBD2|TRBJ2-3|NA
TGTGCCAGCAGTGAAGGTCTCGGGGGGAGAAGGGATACGCAGTATTTT
CASSEGLGGRRDTQYF
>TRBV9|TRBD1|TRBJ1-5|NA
TGTGCCAGCAGCGTTGGGACCGGGACAGGTAATCAGCCCCAGCATTTT
CASSVGTGTGNQPQHF
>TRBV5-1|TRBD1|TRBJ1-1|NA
TGCGCCAGCAGCTTACAGGGGGGGACTGAAGCTTTCTTT
CASSLQGGTEAFF
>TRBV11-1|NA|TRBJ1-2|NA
TGTGCCAGCAGCCCCGACAGGAACAACTATGGCTATACCTTC
CASSPDRNNYGYTF
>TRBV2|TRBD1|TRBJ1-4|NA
TGTGCCAGCAGTGAAGGAGGAGTAGGGGACAGAGGGGAAAAACTGTTTTTT
CASSEGGVGDRGEKLFF
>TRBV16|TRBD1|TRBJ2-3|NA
TGTGCCAGCAGCAAGTACAGGGGGACCACAGATACGCAGTATTTT
CASSKYRGTTDTQYF
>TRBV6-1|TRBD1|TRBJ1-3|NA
TGTGCCAGCAGGGAGACAGGGTCCGGAAACACCATATATTTT
CASRETGSGNTIYF
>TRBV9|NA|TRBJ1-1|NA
TGTGCCAGCAGCCCCGCGACAGCCTACACTGAAGCTTTCTTT
CASSPATAYTEAFF
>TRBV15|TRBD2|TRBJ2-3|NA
TGTGCCACCAGCAGAGAGGTCGGGGGGGGCGGAGATACGCAGTATTTT
CATSREVGGGGDTQYF
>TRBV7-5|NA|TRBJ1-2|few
TGTGCCAGTAGCCCCCGGGGTGAAGCTCTTGGCTACACCTTC
CASSPRGEALGYTF
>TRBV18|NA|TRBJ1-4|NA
TGTGCCAGCTCACCCGGGGAAAAACTGTTTTTT
CASSPGEKLFF
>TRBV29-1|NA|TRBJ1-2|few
TGCAGCGTTGTGGCAGGGCATGGCTACACCTTC
CSVVAGHGYTF
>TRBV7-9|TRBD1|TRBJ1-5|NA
TGTGCCAGCAGCTTAGGGGGACAGGGTAGGCAGCCCCAGCATTTT
CASSLGGQGRQPQHF
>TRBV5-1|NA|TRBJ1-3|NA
TGCGCCAGCAGCCCAGACGGACTCTCTGGAAACACCATATATTTT
CASSPDGLSGNTIYF